One sample yielded the 6 T cell receptor beta chains listed below, sequenced in a study of T cells after yellow fever vaccination. A single record per CDR3 protein comes from TCRdb applying MiXCR to the 5' RACE reads. Of about 120,000 distinct CDR3 sequences listed, more than 7.5% are singletons. The sample consisted of CD8+ T cells sorted from PBMCs, taken 45 days after the yellow fever booster vaccination. Every receptor here comes from a young man who received the YFV17D yellow fever vaccine.

This clonotype was detected ten times or more. This chain's CDR3 is CAWSRVETQYF. CDR3 bases: TGTGCCTGGAGCCGGGTGGAGACCCAGTACTTC. The genes are TRBV30 and TRBJ2-5; D not resolved. Trimming left V 3 bases short and J 5 bases short, with 7 bases between. The V gene's germline CDR1 is GTSNPN and CDR2 SVGIG (reference sequence). The CDR3 runs to 11 residues.

This clonotype was seen many times. The DNA of the CDR3 is TGTGCCAGCACGACTAGCATTGCAGATACGCAGTATTTT. Translating it yields CASTTSIADTQYF. V usage is TRBV6-5 and J usage is TRBJ2-3, with TRBD2 matching 7 bases. Per germline, CDR1 MNHEY and CDR2 SVGAGI. The length of the CDR3 is 13 residues. V lost 7 bases and J lost 4; bases outside the gene matches: 5.

This clonotype was seen repeatedly, ten times or more. The V gene is TRBV29-1, the J gene TRBJ1-2; D is unclear. The CDR3 is 11 residues long. The V end was cut by 2 bases, the J end by 5 bases, with 6 bases between. Germline V CDR1 and CDR2: SQVTM, ANQGSEA. This CDR3 is CSVEMGYGYTF. The CDR3 DNA sequence: TGCAGCGTTGAAATGGGGTATGGCTACACCTTC. Full variable domain (remainder filled in from reference TRBV29-1 and TRBJ1-2): SAVISQKPSRDICQRGTSLTIQCQVDSQVTMMFWYRQQPGQSLTLIATANQGSEATYESGFVIDKFPISRPNLTFSTLTVSNMSPEDSSIYLCSVEMGYGYTFGSGTRLTVV.

The chain couples TRBV3-1 to TRBJ2-1; 8 bases line up with TRBD2. Germline V gives CDR1 LGHDT, CDR2 YNNKEL (reference sequence). After removal of 11 bases from V and 0 bases from J, the junction contained 15 bases not matched to a gene. The CDR3 consists of 17 residues. In DNA, the CDR3 is TGTGCCTGCTGCCAAGATCTACTAGCGGACTCCTACAATGAGCAGTTCTTC. It encodes CACCQDLLADSYNEQFF.

This clonotype was counted a few times. This rearrangement joins TRBV5-1 to TRBJ2-1; 7 bases line up with TRBD2. Trimming cost V 3 bases and J 4 bases; bases outside gene matches: 16. CDR1 and CDR2 from the germline V gene are SGHRS and YFSETQ. CDR3 length: 18 amino acids. CDR3 protein: CASSWRNSGGERYNEQFF. The CDR3 DNA reads as TGCGCCAGCAGCTGGAGAAATTCTGGGGGGGAAAGATACAATGAGCAGTTCTTC.

The sample holds many counts of this clonotype. CDR3 in DNA: TGTGCCAGCAGTTACCCGGGACTAGCGGGCCCTAGCTCCTACAATGAGCAGTTCTTC. Protein product: CASSYPGLAGPSSYNEQFF. The chain uses TRBV6-5 and TRBJ2-1, with 12 bases matching TRBD2. CDR3 length: 19 amino acids. The germline gives CDR1 MNHEY, CDR2 SVGAGI. The V segment lost 2 bases and the J segment 0 bases; nucleotides outside the gene matches: 8.